Listed here is a single T cell receptor (beta chain). The CDR3 consists of 13 residues. V dropped 10 bases and J dropped 4 bases, with 17 bases sitting between them. The germline CDR1 and CDR2 sequences are LNHDA and SQIVND (reference sequence). The authors' processing: There were no quality scores in the junction-only immunoSEQ sequences, so filtering differed. TCRdb's table, derived via immunoSEQ multiplex PCR, lists solely in-frame clones and lacks some. V and J calls and clone size follow that table, whereas D and trimming were derived from the DNA. There are 630,000 or so clones in the sample; 98% occur only once, and 0.3% lies in the top ten. The data are from a study of shared clonotypes between healthy human individuals. Cells designated naive CD8 were CD45RO-negative and were positively selected for CCR7, with terminally differentiated effector memory CD45RA+ cells excluded.

The chain carries TRBV19 and TRBJ2-7; TRBD1 might be the D (6 bases). Source material: naive CD8+ T cells sorted from blood. This receptor was identified in a man between 25 and 39 years old in good health. The CDR3 sequence: CATRPTGMYEQYF. In DNA form, the CDR3 reads TGTGCCACTAGGCCTACAGGGATGTACGAGCAGTACTTC.